This T cell receptor (beta chain) was sequenced in a study of neoadjuvant anti-PD-1 for oral cavity cancer. Study background: Patients without progression got a fourth dose around day 43.

TCRdb's copy holds only in-frame clones and misses some; the assay was immunoSEQ multiplex PCR. The sample lists approximately 13,000 clones; over 60% were seen once. Time point in this sample: after neoadjuvant nivolumab, at surgical resection. Germline CDR1 reads MNHNS; CDR2 reads SASEGT. The CDR3 runs 13 residues. Unmatched junction bases numbered 4, after V lost 2 bases and J lost 8 bases. The TCR sequence derives from a person aged 40-85 years with oral cavity squamous cell carcinoma. The rearrangement links TRBV6-1 to TRBJ1-2; 8 bases line up with TRBD1. This specimen consisted of PBMCs, obtained after nivolumab (anti-PD-1) treatment. The CDR3 DNA reads as TGTGCCAGCAGTGAACAGGGGGCCGGCGGCTACACCTTC. Translated: CASSEQGAGGYTF.